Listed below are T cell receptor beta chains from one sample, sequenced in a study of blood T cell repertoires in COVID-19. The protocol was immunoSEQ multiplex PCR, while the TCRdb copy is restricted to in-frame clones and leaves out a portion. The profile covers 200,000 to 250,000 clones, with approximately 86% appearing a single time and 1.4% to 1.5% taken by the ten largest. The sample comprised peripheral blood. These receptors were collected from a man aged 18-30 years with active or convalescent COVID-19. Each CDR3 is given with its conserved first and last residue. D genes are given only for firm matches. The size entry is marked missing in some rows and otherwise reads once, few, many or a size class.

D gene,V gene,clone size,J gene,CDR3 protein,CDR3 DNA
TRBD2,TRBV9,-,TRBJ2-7,CASSLAGGPTYEQYF,TGTGCCAGCAGCCTAGCGGGAGGGCCCACCTACGAGCAGTACTTC
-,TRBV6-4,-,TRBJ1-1,CASSTREDTEAFF,TGTGCCAGCAGCACCAGGGAGGACACTGAAGCTTTCTTT
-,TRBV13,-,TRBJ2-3,CASAGFVADTQYF,TGTGCCAGCGCGGGGTTCGTCGCAGATACGCAGTATTTT
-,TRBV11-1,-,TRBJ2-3,CASLATDTQYF,TGTGCCAGCCTAGCCACAGATACGCAGTATTTT
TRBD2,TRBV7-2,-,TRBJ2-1,CASSLEGLGRGEQFF,TGTGCCAGCAGCTTAGAGGGACTAGGGCGGGGTGAGCAGTTCTTC
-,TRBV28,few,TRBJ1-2,CASSPSNYGYTF,TGTGCCAGCAGTCCATCCAACTATGGCTACACCTTC
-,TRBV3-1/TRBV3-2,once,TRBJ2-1,CASSRSIDEQFF,TGTGCCAGCAGCAGATCTATCGATGAGCAGTTCTTC
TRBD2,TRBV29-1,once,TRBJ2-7,CSVTGLASSYEQYF,TGCAGCGTCACAGGACTAGCGAGCTCCTACGAGCAGTACTTC
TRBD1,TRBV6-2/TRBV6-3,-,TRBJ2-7,CASSSPRTGDAYEQYF,TGTGCCAGCAGCTCCCCCAGGACAGGGGATGCCTACGAGCAGTACTTC
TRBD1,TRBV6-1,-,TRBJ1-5,CASSESTGPNQPQHF,TGTGCCAGCAGTGAATCGACAGGGCCCAATCAGCCCCAGCATTTT
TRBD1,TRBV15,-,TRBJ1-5,CATSRTGTGSNQPQHF,TGTGCCACCAGCCGAACTGGGACAGGGTCGAATCAGCCCCAGCATTTT
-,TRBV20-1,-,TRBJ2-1,CSARRGNEQFF,TGCAGTGCTAGGAGAGGCAATGAGCAGTTCTTC
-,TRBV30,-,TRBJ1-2,CAWTTGHVYGYTF,TGTGCCTGGACGACAGGCCACGTCTATGGCTACACCTTC
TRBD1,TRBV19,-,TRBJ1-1,CASIDRQGASNTEAFF,TGTGCCAGTATAGATCGGCAGGGGGCTTCGAACACTGAAGCTTTCTTT
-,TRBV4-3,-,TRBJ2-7,CASSQGQRSYEQYF,TGCGCCAGCAGCCAAGGACAGCGTTCCTACGAGCAGTACTTC
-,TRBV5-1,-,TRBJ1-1,CASSGPGYGTEAFF,TGCGCCAGCAGCGGACCAGGGTACGGCACTGAAGCTTTCTTT
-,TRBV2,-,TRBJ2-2,CASSRGPGELFF,TGTGCCAGCAGTCGAGGTCCCGGGGAGCTGTTTTTT
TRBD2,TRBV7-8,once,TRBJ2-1,CASSRRLAGGNEQFF,TGTGCCAGCAGCCGGAGACTAGCGGGAGGCAATGAGCAGTTCTTC
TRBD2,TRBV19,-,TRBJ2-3,CASKLVGGGKNTQYF,TGTGCCAGTAAATTGGTCGGGGGGGGAAAAAATACGCAGTATTTT
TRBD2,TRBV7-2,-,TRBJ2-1,CASSLGGGNEQFF,TGTGCCAGCAGCCTTGGCGGGGGCAATGAGCAGTTCTTC
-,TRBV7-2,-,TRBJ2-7,CASSYGSTSGYEQYF,TGTGCCAGCAGCTATGGCTCCACAAGCGGGTACGAGCAGTACTTC
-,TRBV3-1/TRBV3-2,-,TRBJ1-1,CASSQPSGTRTEAFF,TGTGCCAGCAGCCAACCATCCGGGACAAGGACTGAAGCTTTCTTT
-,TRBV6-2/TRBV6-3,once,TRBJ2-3,CASSYGGQSLWADTQYF,TGTGCCAGCAGTTACGGAGGACAGTCTTTGTGGGCAGATACGCAGTATTTT
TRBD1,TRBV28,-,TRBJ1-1,CASSSRQGSEAFF,TGTGCCAGCAGTTCCAGACAGGGAAGTGAAGCTTTCTTT
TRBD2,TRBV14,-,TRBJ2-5,CASSQESGPSGSETQYF,TGTGCCAGCAGCCAAGAGTCCGGGCCTAGCGGGAGCGAGACCCAGTACTTC
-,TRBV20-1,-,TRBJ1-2,CSASMGGNGYTF,TGCAGTGCTAGTATGGGGGGTAATGGCTACACCTTC
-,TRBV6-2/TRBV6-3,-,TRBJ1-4,CASSYPVFKGRIRAELFF,TGTGCCAGCAGTTATCCTGTTTTTAAAGGACGGATTAGAGCGGAACTGTTTTTT
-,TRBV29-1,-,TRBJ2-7,CSVELQGTYEQYF,TGCAGCGTGGAACTACAGGGAACCTACGAGCAGTACTTC
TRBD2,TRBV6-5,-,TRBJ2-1,CASGGDYYNEQFF,TGTGCCAGTGGGGGGGACTACTACAATGAGCAGTTCTTC
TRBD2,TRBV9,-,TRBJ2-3,CASSLFPSGGANTQYF,TGTGCCAGCAGCCTTTTTCCTAGCGGGGGGGCCAATACGCAGTATTTT
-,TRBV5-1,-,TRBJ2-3,CASTRSGARTRERQYF,TGCGCCAGCACAAGGTCCGGAGCCCGCACCCGGGAGAGGCAGTATTTT
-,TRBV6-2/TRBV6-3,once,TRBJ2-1,CASSVQDNEQFF,TGTGCCAGCAGTGTCCAGGACAATGAGCAGTTCTTC
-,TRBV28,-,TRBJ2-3,CASSLWGGTDTQYF,TGTGCCAGCAGTCTCTGGGGGGGCACAGATACGCAGTATTTT
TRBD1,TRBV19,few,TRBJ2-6,CASSRTGASSGANVLTF,TGTGCCAGTAGCAGGACAGGGGCTAGCTCTGGGGCCAACGTCCTGACTTTC
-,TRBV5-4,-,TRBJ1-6,CASSLGRSSYNSPLHF,TGTGCCAGCAGCTTGGGGCGGAGCTCCTATAATTCACCCCTCCACTTT
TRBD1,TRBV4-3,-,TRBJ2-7,CASSQDTGQGAEQYF,TGCGCCAGCAGCCAAGATACCGGACAGGGAGCCGAGCAGTACTTC
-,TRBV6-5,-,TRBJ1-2,CASRRYATGNYGYTF,TGTGCCAGCAGGAGATACGCTACAGGGAACTATGGCTACACCTTC
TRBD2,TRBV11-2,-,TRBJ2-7,CASSLELAGAREQYF,TGTGCCAGCAGCTTAGAACTAGCGGGAGCCCGCGAGCAGTACTTC
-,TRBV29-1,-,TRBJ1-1,CTGRGATEAFF,TGCACCGGGAGGGGTGCGACTGAAGCTTTCTTT
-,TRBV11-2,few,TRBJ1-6,CASSLATGSSYNSPLHF,TGTGCCAGCAGCTTAGCAACAGGGAGCTCCTATAATTCACCCCTCCACTTT
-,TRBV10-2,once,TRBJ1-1,CASSVSGSFTEAFF,TGCGCCAGCAGTGTTTCGGGGTCGTTCACTGAAGCTTTCTTT
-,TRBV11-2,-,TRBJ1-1,CASSSRGFSNTNTEAFF,TGTGCCAGCAGCTCGCGGGGCTTCTCAAATACGAACACTGAAGCTTTCTTT